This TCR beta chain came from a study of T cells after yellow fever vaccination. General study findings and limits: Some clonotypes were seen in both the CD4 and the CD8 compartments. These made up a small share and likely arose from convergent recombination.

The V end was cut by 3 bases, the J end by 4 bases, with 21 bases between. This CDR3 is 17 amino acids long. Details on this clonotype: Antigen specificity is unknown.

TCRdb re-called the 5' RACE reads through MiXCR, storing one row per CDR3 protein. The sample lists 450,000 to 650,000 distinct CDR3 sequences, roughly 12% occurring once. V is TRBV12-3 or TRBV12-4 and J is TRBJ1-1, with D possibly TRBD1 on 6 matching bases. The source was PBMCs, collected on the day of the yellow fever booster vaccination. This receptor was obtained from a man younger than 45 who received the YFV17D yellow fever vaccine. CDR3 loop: CASSFRPTGNIATEAFF. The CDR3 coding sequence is TGTGCCAGCAGTTTCCGGCCCACAGGGAATATAGCCACTGAAGCTTTCTTT.